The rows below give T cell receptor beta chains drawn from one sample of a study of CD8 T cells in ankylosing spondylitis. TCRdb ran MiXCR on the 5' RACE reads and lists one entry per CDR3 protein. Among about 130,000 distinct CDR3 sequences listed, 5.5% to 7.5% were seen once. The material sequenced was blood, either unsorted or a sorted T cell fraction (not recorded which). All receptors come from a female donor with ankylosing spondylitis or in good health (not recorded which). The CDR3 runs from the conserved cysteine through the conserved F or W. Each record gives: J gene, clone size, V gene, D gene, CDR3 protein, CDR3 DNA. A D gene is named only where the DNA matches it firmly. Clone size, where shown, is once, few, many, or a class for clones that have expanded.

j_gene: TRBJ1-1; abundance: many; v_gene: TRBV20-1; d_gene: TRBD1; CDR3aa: CSASLQGGNTEAFF; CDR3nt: TGCAGTGCTAGCCTACAGGGGGGGAACACTGAAGCTTTCTTT
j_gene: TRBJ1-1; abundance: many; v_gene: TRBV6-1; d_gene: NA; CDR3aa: CASSEAPGTEAFF; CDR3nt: TGTGCCAGCAGTGAAGCGCCTGGCACTGAAGCTTTCTTT
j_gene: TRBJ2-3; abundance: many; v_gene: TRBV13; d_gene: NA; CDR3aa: CASSPRPGGTDTQYF; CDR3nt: TGTGCCAGCAGCCCACGTCCAGGGGGCACAGATACGCAGTATTTT
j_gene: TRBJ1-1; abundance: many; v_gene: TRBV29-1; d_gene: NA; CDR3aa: CSVPSPGNTEAFF; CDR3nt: TGCAGCGTTCCAAGTCCGGGGAACACTGAAGCTTTCTTT
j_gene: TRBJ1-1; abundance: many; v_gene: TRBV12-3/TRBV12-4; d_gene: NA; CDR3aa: CAIQGTGNTEAFF; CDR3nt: TGTGCCATCCAAGGGACGGGGAACACTGAAGCTTTCTTT
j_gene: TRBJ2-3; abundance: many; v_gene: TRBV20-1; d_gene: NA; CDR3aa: CSAPRSAVGGRTDTQYF; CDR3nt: TGCAGTGCCCCCCGGTCGGCAGTAGGTGGGAGGACAGATACGCAGTATTTT
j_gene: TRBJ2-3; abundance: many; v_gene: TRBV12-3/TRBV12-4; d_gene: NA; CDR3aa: CASSLPGTQYF; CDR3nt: TGTGCCAGCAGTTTGCCGGGTACGCAGTATTTT
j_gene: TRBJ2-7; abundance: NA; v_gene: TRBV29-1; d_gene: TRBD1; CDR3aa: CSGWDRDYEQYF; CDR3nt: TGCAGCGGATGGGACAGAGACTACGAGCAGTACTTC
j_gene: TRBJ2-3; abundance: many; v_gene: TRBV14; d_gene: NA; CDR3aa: CASSPRRTPTDTQYF; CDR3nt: TGTGCCAGCAGCCCCAGGCGGACCCCCACAGATACGCAGTATTTT
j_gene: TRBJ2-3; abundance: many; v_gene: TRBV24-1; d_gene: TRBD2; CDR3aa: CATSETSGADTQYF; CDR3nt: TGTGCCACCAGTGAAACTAGCGGGGCAGATACGCAGTATTTT
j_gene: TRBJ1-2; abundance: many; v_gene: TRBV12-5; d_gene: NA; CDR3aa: CASGLSLGPPAGGYTF; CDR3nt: TGTGCTAGTGGTTTGTCCCTGGGTCCCCCGGCGGGTGGCTACACCTTC
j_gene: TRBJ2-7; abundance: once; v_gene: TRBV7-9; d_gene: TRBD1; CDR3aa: CASSPRRDRVPEQYF; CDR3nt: TGTGCCAGCAGCCCTAGGCGGGACAGGGTGCCCGAGCAGTACTTC
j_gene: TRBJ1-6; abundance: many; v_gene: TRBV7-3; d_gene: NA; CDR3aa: CASSLRPYNSPLHF; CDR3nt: TGTGCCAGCAGCTTAAGACCTTATAATTCACCCCTCCACTTT
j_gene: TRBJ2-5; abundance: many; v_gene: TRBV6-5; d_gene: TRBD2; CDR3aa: CASNLAGANQETQYF; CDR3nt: TGTGCCAGCAATTTAGCGGGGGCCAACCAAGAGACCCAGTACTTC
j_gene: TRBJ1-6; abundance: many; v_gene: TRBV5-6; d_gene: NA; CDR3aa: CASWTSRRGIYSPLHF; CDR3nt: TGTGCCAGCTGGACTAGTCGCCGGGGAATTTATTCACCCCTCCACTTT
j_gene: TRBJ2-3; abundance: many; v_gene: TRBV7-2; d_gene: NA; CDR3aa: CASSLVGLELTDTQYF; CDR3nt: TGTGCCAGCAGCTTAGTCGGCCTAGAATTGACAGATACGCAGTATTTT
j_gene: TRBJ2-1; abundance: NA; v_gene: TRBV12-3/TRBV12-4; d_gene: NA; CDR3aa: CASSSRDGRAYNEQFF; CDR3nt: TGTGCCAGCAGTTCCCGGGACGGTCGGGCTTACAATGAGCAGTTCTTC
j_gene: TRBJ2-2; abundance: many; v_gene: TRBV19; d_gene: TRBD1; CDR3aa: CAGSGQLNTGELFF; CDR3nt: TGTGCCGGATCGGGACAGCTGAACACCGGGGAGCTGTTTTTT
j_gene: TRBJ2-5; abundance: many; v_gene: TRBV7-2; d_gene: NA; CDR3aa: CASSLGGQETQYF; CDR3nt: TGTGCCAGCAGTTTAGGGGGGCAAGAGACCCAGTACTTC
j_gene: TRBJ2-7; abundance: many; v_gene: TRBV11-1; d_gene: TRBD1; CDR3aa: CASSLGQGLDEQYF; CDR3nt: TGTGCCAGCAGCTTGGGACAGGGCCTGGACGAGCAGTACTTC
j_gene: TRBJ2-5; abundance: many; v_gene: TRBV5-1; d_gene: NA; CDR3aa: CASSGQTKTLKETQYF; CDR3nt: TGCGCCAGCAGCGGCCAGACAAAAACATTAAAAGAGACCCAGTACTTC
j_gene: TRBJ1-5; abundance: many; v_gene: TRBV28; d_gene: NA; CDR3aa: CASSSNRANQPQHF; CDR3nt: TGTGCCAGCAGTTCCAACAGGGCGAATCAGCCCCAGCATTTT
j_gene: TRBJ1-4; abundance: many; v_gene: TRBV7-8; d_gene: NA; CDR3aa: CASGKEATNEKLFF; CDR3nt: TGTGCCAGCGGGAAAGAAGCAACTAATGAAAAACTGTTTTTT
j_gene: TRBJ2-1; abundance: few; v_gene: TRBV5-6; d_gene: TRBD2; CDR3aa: CASSLPWRGVNEQFF; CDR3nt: TGTGCCAGCAGCCTGCCCTGGCGGGGGGTCAATGAGCAGTTCTTC
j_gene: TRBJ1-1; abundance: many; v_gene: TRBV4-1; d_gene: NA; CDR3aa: CASSQGQTLNTEAFF; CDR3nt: TGCGCCAGCAGCCAAGGACAGACCTTGAACACTGAAGCTTTCTTT
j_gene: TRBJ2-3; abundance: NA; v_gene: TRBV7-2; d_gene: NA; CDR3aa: CASSFRGDNTDTQYF; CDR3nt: TGTGCCAGCAGCTTCCGCGGGGACAACACAGATACGCAGTATTTT
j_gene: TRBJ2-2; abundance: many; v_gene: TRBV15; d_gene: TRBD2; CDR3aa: CATSRLAGGTGELFF; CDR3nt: TGTGCCACCAGCAGACTAGCGGGGGGCACCGGGGAGCTGTTTTTT
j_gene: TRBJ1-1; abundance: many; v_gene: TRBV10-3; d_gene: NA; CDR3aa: CAISDPDMNTEAFF; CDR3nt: TGTGCCATCAGTGACCCAGATATGAACACTGAAGCTTTCTTT